This T cell receptor (beta chain) is drawn from a study of shared clonotypes between healthy human individuals (dated by TCRdb to about 2020). Broadly, across the study: The cohort included three men and a couple of women between 18 and 49 years of age. Per donor, three plates each were used for CD4 naive and CD4 memory, two for CD8 naive, and one for CD8 memory. To estimate repertoire size and how much clonotypes are shared between individuals, the study performed deep sequencing of blood TCR repertoires from five healthy adults. To increase sequencing depth and limit assay-specific biases, different laboratories used diverse techniques to prepare libraries and sequence TCR repertoires. Between about 0.94 and 10 billion PBMCs per donor were obtained by leukapheresis.

Findings and caveats that apply to the study as a whole: Sampling was restricted to blood, and TCR repertoires in tissues likely differ from the TCR repertoires found in blood. Larger estimated clonotype richness was generally found for naive subsets than for memory subsets. Incomplete sequencing was indicated by rarefaction of sorted-subset datasets, despite the large sequencing depth. Pairwise subsampling led to the expectation that sequencing depth would affect the degree of clonotype sharing among donors. Across a few donors, approximately 4.9% of naive CD4, around 3.3% of naive CD8, approximately 2.5% of memory CD4, and about 0.44% of memory CD8 clonotypes were shared. Higher generation probabilities were observed for clonotypes shared by all four sorted-subset donors than for non-shared clonotypes. The genetic and exposure-history diversity represented was limited by the small number of donors.

The CDR3 sequence holds 13 residues, the cysteine and phenylalanine included. The CDR3 DNA has 39 bases and is translated from base 1. Based on the germline V gene, the CDR1 and CDR2 sequences are SQVTM and ANQGSEA. V is shortened by 5 bases, J by 5 bases, and the region joining them spans 15 bases. The donors were healthy, HIV-negative adults who had no recently reported acute infections or vaccinations. Every donor was a Caucasian adult residing in Nashville, Tennessee, USA. CD8 memory samples combined magnetically selected CD45RO+ cells with CCR7-negative CD45RA+ effector memory (TemRA) cells. After blood collection by leukapheresis, PBMCs were isolated using Ficoll-Histopaque density gradient centrifugation and then cryopreserved in the vapor phase of liquid nitrogen. Purity and quantity of every magnetically sorted T cell population were checked by analytical flow cytometry. Genomic DNA was isolated from each sorted fraction and quantified by UV absorbance on a Nanodrop 2000c.

Using the deep immunoSEQ assay, TCR CDR3 regions were amplified from genomic DNA by multiplex PCR. Genomic DNA extracted from each cell subset was distributed evenly over all wells of several immunoSEQ 96-well plates, and each plate served as one replicate. For sorted subsets, 150 to 250 ng genomic DNA, equal to 30,000 or so T cell genomes, was loaded into each replicate PCR. Purified libraries were measured with a Qubit 3.0 fluorometer, size-checked on a Bioanalyzer 2100, and measured again with the KAPA Library Quantification kit. A separate single-read 150-cycle Illumina NextSeq 550 flow cell was used to sequence each immunoSEQ 96-well plate. Per the original workflow: Because only junctional sequences without quality scores were contained in the immunoSEQ output, filtering matching that applied to full-length reads could not be performed. Sequences were annotated with PyIR, a Python wrapper for IgBLAST v1.9, using IMGT germline references to assign V/J genes and CDR3. Any read was removed if the V/J assignment was weak (E-value above 1e-6), the CDR3 was missing, or the read contained stop codons, out-of-frame junctions, or ambiguous translated residues. V3J clonotypes were defined as sequences sharing the same inferred V gene, J gene, and CDR3 amino acid sequence. Percentage overlap between repertoires was computed as shared unique clonotypes divided by the size of the smaller repertoire. RTK rarefaction, the Chao1 estimator, and Recon v2.1 estimates of unobserved clonotypes were used to assess repertoire richness. OLGA was used to compute generation probabilities for all TCRbeta clonotypes that the gDNA method yielded from four donors. TCRdb obtained this table from immuneACCESS and retained in-frame rearrangements with V and J assigned. These tables miss some clones; where compared with another copy, unresolved V genes account for less than half of the shortfall, and the remainder is unexplained. V, J and clone size were drawn from that table, and D and trimming were deduced from the DNA. In all, the sample holds 650,000 to 700,000 clones, and roughly 88% of those were seen once. The ten most abundant clones make up 34% of the sample.

In the case of this clone: This clone's antigen is unknown. No clone much larger than this one lies a single base away; base qualities are absent.

The sequence was obtained from a man aged 18 to 30 in good health. Some clones in this sample may be carry-over from other donors' samples. The sample taken for sequencing was memory CD8+ T cells from PBMCs. Read against the paper, the sample's cell subset or site label means: CD45RO+ cells pooled with CCR7-negative TemRA cells. The chain is assembled from TRBV29-1 and TRBJ2-5, with a tentative D call of TRBD1 or TRBD2, each matching 6 bases. This receptor carries the CDR3 CSVWGARGETQYF. The base sequence is TGCAGCGTTTGGGGGGCGCGTGGTGAGACCCAGTACTTC.